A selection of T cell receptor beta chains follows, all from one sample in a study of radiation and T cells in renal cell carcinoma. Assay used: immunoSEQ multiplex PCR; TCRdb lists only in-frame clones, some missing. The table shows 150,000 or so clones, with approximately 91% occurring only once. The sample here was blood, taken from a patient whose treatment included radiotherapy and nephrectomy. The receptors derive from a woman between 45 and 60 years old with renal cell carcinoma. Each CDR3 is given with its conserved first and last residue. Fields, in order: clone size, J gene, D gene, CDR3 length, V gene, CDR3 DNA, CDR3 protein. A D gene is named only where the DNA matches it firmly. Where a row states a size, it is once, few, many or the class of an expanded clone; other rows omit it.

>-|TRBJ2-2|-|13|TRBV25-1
TGTGCCAGCAGGGGAGCGAACACCGGGGAGCTGTTTTTT
CASRGANTGELFF
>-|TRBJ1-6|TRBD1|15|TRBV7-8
TGTGCCAGCAGCTTAGCGACAGGGAATAATTCACCCCTCCACTTT
CASSLATGNNSPLHF
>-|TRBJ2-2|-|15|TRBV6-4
TGTGCCAGCAGTGACGGAAGGGGGAACACCGGGGAGCTGTTTTTT
CASSDGRGNTGELFF
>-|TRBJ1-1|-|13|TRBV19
TGTGCCAGTAGTATGGGACGGCTCACTGAAGCTTTCTTT
CASSMGRLTEAFF
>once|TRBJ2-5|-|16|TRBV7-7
TGTGCTAGCAGCTTAGATCGGACCGCTTCAGGGGAGACCCAGTACTTC
CASSLDRTASGETQYF
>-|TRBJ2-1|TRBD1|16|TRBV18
TGTGCCAGCTCACGATCCGGGACAGAGACATACAATGAGCAGTTCTTC
CASSRSGTETYNEQFF
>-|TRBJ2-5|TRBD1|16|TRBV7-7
TGTGCTAGCAGCTCGGGTCCGGGACAGGGTAAAGAGACCCAGTACTTC
CASSSGPGQGKETQYF
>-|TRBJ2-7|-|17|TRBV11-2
TGTGCCAGCAGCTTAGATTGGTCGGCGGGCCCCTCCTACGAGCAGTACTTC
CASSLDWSAGPSYEQYF
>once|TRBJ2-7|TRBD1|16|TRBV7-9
TGTGCCAGCAGCTTAATCGGGGCAGGGGGCCTCTACGAGCAGTACTTC
CASSLIGAGGLYEQYF
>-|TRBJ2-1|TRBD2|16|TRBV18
TGTGCCAGCTCACCTCTAACAGGGACTAGCAGCAATGAGCAGTTCTTC
CASSPLTGTSSNEQFF
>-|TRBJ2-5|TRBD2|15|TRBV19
TGTGCCAGTAGTTTTAGCGGGAGGAGCTCGGAGACCCAGTACTTC
CASSFSGRSSETQYF
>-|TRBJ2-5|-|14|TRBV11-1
TGTGCCAGCAGCTTAGAGGCAATCCAAGAGACCCAGTACTTC
CASSLEAIQETQYF
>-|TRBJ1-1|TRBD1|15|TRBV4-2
TGTGCCAGCAGCCAGGTGGGACAGGGTGGAGCTGAAGCTTTCTTT
CASSQVGQGGAEAFF
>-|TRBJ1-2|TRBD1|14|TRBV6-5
TGTGCCAGCAGAGCAACAGGGGGAAGCTATGGCTACACCTTC
CASRATGGSYGYTF
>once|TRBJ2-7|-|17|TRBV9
TGTGCCAGCAGCGCCGGCGAGAGGCCCCGTACATTCTACGAGCAGTACTTC
CASSAGERPRTFYEQYF
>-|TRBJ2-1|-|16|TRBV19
TGTGCCAGTGGGGATGGAGGGGCAGGGGGAGCGAATGAGCAGTTCTTC
CASGDGGAGGANEQFF
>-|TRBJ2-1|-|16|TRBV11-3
TGTGCCAGCAGCTTAGAGTTCGGGGGATCCTACAATGAGCAGTTCTTC
CASSLEFGGSYNEQFF
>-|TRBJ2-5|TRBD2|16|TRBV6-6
TGTGCCAGCAGTTCCACTAGCGGGGGAACACAAGAGACCCAGTACTTC
CASSSTSGGTQETQYF
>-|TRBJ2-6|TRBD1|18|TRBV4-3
TGCGCCAGCAGCCAAGGGGACAGGGCGATGTCTGGGGCCAACGTCCTGACTTTC
CASSQGDRAMSGANVLTF
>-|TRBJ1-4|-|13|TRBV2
TGTGCCAGCAGTGGACAGGCTAATGAAAAACTGTTTTTT
CASSGQANEKLFF
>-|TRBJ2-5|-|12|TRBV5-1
TGCGCCAGCCGTCAGGGCCAAGAGACCCAGTACTTC
CASRQGQETQYF
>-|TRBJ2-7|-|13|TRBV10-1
TGCGCCAGCAGTGAGTTGAAGGGCTACGAGCAGTACTTC
CASSELKGYEQYF
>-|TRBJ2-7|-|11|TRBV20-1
TGCAGTGCTAGAGGGGCCTACGAGCAGTACTTC
CSARGAYEQYF
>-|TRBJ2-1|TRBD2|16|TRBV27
TGTGCCAGCAGTTTTTCTAGACTAGCGGGGTACAATGAGCAGTTCTTC
CASSFSRLAGYNEQFF
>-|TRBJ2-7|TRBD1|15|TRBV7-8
TGTGCCAGCAGCGAAGGTGGGACAGGGGTCCACGAGCAGTACTTC
CASSEGGTGVHEQYF
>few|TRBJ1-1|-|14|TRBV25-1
TGTGCCAGCCACCCGACAGGAACGAACACTGAAGCTTTCTTT
CASHPTGTNTEAFF
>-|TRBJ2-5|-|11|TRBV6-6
TGTGCCACCTCGCTGTCGGAGACCCAGTACTTC
CATSLSETQYF
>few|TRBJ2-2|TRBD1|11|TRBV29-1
TGCAGCGTACGGGACAGCGGGGAGCTGTTTTTT
CSVRDSGELFF
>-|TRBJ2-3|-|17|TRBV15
TGTGCCACCAGCAGTTGGGTTTTTGGGGTCGCCGGGGATACGCAGTATTTT
CATSSWVFGVAGDTQYF
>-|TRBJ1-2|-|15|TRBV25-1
TGTGCCAGCAGTGAAACAGGCGCATCCTACTATGGCTACACCTTC
CASSETGASYYGYTF
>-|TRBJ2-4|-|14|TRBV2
TGTGCCAGCAGTGAAGCCAGGAGTTCAGGCACGTGGTACTTC
CASSEARSSGTWYF
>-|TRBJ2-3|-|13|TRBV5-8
TGTGCCAGCAGCGGAACGTTCACAGATACGCAGTATTTT
CASSGTFTDTQYF
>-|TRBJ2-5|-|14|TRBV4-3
TGCGCCAGCAGCCAACAAATTCGGGGAGAGACCCAGTACTTC
CASSQQIRGETQYF
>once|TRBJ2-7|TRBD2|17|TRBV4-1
TGCGCCAGCAGCCATTCGACTAGCGGGGGGTACTCCTACGAGCAGTACTTC
CASSHSTSGGYSYEQYF
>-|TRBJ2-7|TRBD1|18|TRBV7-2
TGTGCCAGCAGCCCCCGTAGGTATGGTACAGGGGAATTCAACGAGCAGTACTTC
CASSPRRYGTGEFNEQYF
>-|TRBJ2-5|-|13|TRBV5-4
TGTGCCAGCAGCTTGGGGGGCTGGGAGACCCAGTACTTC
CASSLGGWETQYF
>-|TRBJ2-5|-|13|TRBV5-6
TGTGCCAGCAGCCTGGGGGGGCCAGAGACCCAGTACTTC
CASSLGGPETQYF
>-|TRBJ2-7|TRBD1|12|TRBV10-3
TGTGCCATCGGGACAGCTTCCTACGAGCAGTACTTC
CAIGTASYEQYF
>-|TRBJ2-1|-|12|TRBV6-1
TGTGCCAGCAGTGAAGCGCGGAATGAGCAGTTCTTC
CASSEARNEQFF
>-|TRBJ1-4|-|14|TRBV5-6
TGTGCCAGCAGCTTGGGGGGGATTATGGAAAAACTGTTTTTT
CASSLGGIMEKLFF
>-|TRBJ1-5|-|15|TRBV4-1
TGCGCCAGCAGCCAAGTCTTCACAGGGCCACAGCCCCAGCATTTT
CASSQVFTGPQPQHF
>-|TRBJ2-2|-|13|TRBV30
TGTGCCTGGAGTGTACTCCTCGGCGGGGAGCTGTTTTTT
CAWSVLLGGELFF
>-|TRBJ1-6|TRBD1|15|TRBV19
TGTGCCAGTAGTTCCCGGACAGGGCGGAATTCACCCCTCCACTTT
CASSSRTGRNSPLHF
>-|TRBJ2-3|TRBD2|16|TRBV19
TGTGCCAGTAGTATAGATCTGGCTAGCGGAGGAGTTACGCAGTATTTT
CASSIDLASGGVTQYF
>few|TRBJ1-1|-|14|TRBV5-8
TGTGCCAGCAGCTTGGTAGCCATGAACACTGAAGCTTTCTTT
CASSLVAMNTEAFF
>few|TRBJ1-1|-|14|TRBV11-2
TGTGCCAGCAGCTTAGGCAGGGGTTTCGCTGAAGCTTTCTTT
CASSLGRGFAEAFF
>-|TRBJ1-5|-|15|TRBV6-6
TGTGCCAGCAGCAGGCCATCAGGTAGCAATCAGCCCCAGCATTTT
CASSRPSGSNQPQHF
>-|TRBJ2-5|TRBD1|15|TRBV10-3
TGTGCCATCAGTTTCCCGGGACAGGGACAAGAGACCCAGTACTTC
CAISFPGQGQETQYF
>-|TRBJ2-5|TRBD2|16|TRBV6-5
TGTGCCAGCAGTTACAGCCTAGCGGGGGGGAGAGAGACCCAGTACTTC
CASSYSLAGGRETQYF
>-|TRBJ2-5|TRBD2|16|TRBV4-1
TGCGCCAGCAGCCAAGATCCTAGCGGGGGGCAAGAGACCCAGTACTTC
CASSQDPSGGQETQYF
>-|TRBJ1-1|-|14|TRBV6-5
TGTGCCAGCAGCAGGGGAGGGGGATTTACTGAAGCTTTCTTT
CASSRGGGFTEAFF
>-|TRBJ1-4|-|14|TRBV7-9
TGTGCCAGCAGCTTAGGGGGATCTAATGAAAAACTGTTTTTT
CASSLGGSNEKLFF
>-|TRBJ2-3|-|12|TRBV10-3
TGTGCCACCAAAGACAACACAGATACGCAGTATTTT
CATKDNTDTQYF
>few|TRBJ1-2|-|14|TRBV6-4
TGTGCCAGCAGTGACGGCAGGGCACCCTATGGCTACACCTTC
CASSDGRAPYGYTF
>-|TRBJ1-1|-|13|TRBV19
TGTGCCAGTAGTGACACGATGAACACTGAAGCTTTCTTT
CASSDTMNTEAFF